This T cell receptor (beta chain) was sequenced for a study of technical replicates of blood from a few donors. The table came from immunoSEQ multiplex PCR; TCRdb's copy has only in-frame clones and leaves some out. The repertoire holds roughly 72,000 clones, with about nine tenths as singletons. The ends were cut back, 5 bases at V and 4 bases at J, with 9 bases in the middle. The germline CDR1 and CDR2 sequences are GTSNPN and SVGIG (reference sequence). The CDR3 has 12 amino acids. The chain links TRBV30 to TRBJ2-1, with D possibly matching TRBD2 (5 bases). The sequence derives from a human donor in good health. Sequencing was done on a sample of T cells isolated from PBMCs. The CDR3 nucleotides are TGTGCCTGGGCGGGCGAGTACAATGAGCAGTTCTTC. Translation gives CAWAGEYNEQFF.